The 29 T cell receptor beta chains below were found in one sample sequenced in a study of response to subunit inactivated influenza vaccine. TCRdb ran MiXCR on the RT-PCR reads and lists one entry per CDR3 protein. The sample shows some 570,000 distinct CDR3 sequences, over 9% of them seen only once. These data also formed part of another study, on T cells expressing NK-cell markers. Per that study: UMIs were included in TCR beta cDNA generated by 5'RACE template switching.

The source material was PBMCs from blood, sampled on the day of vaccination. The receptors originated from a middle-aged man who received an inactivated influenza vaccine.

This clonotype showed up many times. The rearrangement links TRBV11-1 to TRBJ2-6, with D possibly being TRBD2 (5 bases). The CDR3 has 18 residues. The ends were cut back, 2 bases at V and 1 base at J, with 15 bases in the middle. The germline V gene has CDR1 SGHAT and CDR2 FQDESV (reference sequence). CDR3 DNA sequence: TGTGCCAGCAGCTTAAATTCGGGCAGGAGGTCTGGGGCCAACGTCCTGACTTTC. Translating it yields CASSLNSGRRSGANVLTF. Complete variable domain (other parts from reference TRBV11-1 and TRBJ2-6): EAEVAQSPRYKITEKSQAVAFWCDPISGHATLYWYRQILGQGPELLVQFQDESVVDDSQLPKDRFSAERLKGVDSTLKIQPAELGDSAMYLCASSLNSGRRSGANVLTFGAGSRLTVL.

A few counts support this clonotype. This chain uses TRBV5-8 with TRBJ2-7, with 7 positions matching TRBD2. V dropped 4 bases and J dropped 2; count of bases not matched to a gene: 9. Germline V CDR1 and CDR2: SGHTS, YDEGEE. The CDR3 spans 15 residues. DNA for the CDR3: TGTGCCAGCAGCCTGTGGCTAGGGAGGGCCTACGAGCAGTACTTC. Protein product: CASSLWLGRAYEQYF. Full variable domain (remainder filled in from reference TRBV5-8 and TRBJ2-7): EAGVTQSPTHLIKTRGQQATLRCSPISGHTSVYWYQQALGLGLQFLLWYDEGEERNRGNFPPRFSGRQFPNYSSELNVNALELEDSALYLCASSLWLGRAYEQYFGPGTRLTVT.

This chain links TRBV7-2 with TRBJ2-3; 8 bases fit TRBD2. The germline gives CDR1 SGHTA, CDR2 FQGNSA. CDR3 length equals 16 residues. V lost 1 base and J lost 3; bases outside the gene matches: 6. The CDR3 region is CASSLGVLAETDTQYF. CDR3 DNA sequence: TGTGCCAGCAGCTTAGGGGTACTAGCGGAGACAGATACGCAGTATTTT.

This chain connects TRBV6-5 to TRBJ1-2; 8 nucleotides align to TRBD1. The V gene's germline CDR1 is MNHEY and CDR2 SVGAGI. V lost 11 bases to trimming and J lost 8 bases; unmatched junction nucleotides: 7. The CDR3 spans 11 residues. CDR3 DNA: TGTGCCGCTCACAGGGGGAGAGGCTACACCTTC. It codes for CAAHRGRGYTF.

This clonotype has a handful of counts. The chain joins TRBV11-2 to TRBJ2-1, with a possible D match to TRBD2 (5 bases). Trimming cost V 0 bases and J 9 bases, with 15 bases left between them. The CDR3 length is 15 residues. The V gene's germline CDR1 is SGHAT and CDR2 FQNNGV. CDR3 residues: CASSLEAGGHGEQFF. CDR3 coding DNA: TGTGCCAGCAGCTTAGAGGCGGGCGGGCATGGTGAGCAGTTCTTC.

This clonotype was seen only a few times. The chain employs TRBV29-1 and TRBJ2-1; the match to TRBD2 covers 7 bases. V shed 7 bases and J 4 bases; nucleotides not matched to a gene: 16. Germline lookup yields CDR1 SQVTM and CDR2 ANQGSEA. The CDR3 is 16 amino acids. CDR3 residues: CSGPTPRDYFYNEQFF. Here the CDR3 DNA reads TGCAGCGGCCCAACGCCCAGGGACTACTTTTACAATGAGCAGTTCTTC.

This clonotype has just a few counts. V is TRBV20-1 and J is TRBJ2-7; TRBD1 might be the D (5 bases). Trimming left V 4 bases short and J 4 bases short, with 17 bases between. CDR3 size: 14 residues. CDR1 DFQATT and CDR2 SNEGSKA come from the germline V gene (reference sequence). In DNA, the CDR3 is TGCAGTGCTACCTCAGCAGGGAAGGGATACGAGCAGTACTTC. Translated: CSATSAGKGYEQYF.

This clonotype occurred many times. The chain has TRBV15 and TRBJ1-5; TRBD1 agrees at 11 bases. After removal of 5 bases from V and 2 bases from J, the junction contained 5 bases not matched to a gene. The CDR3 covers 16 residues. Germline V gene lookup returns CDR1 LNHNV and CDR2 YYDKDF (reference sequence). The CDR3 region is CATSRPGQGGNQPQHF. The CDR3 DNA sequence: TGTGCCACCAGCCGACCGGGACAGGGGGGCAATCAGCCCCAGCATTTT. The entire variable domain, with the rest obtained from reference TRBV15 and TRBJ1-5, is as follows: DAMVIQNPRYQVTQFGKPVTLSCSQTLNHNVMYWYQQKSSQAPKLLFHYYDKDFNNEADTPDNFQSRRPNTSFCFLDIRSPGLGDTAMYLCATSRPGQGGNQPQHFGDGTRLSIL.

The rearrangement uses TRBV5-1 and TRBJ2-7, with D possibly TRBD1 on 5 matching bases. Between the trimmed V and J ends, which lost 5 bases and 6 bases, there was a span of 12 bases. The CDR3 has 12 residues. In germline, CDR1 is SGHRS, CDR2 YFSETQ. In DNA form, the CDR3 reads TGCGCCAGCAGTTTTGCAGGGATCGAGCAGTACTTC. It translates to CASSFAGIEQYF. The full variable domain, completed using reference TRBV5-1 and TRBJ2-7, is KAGVTQTPRYLIKTRGQQVTLSCSPISGHRSVSWYQQTPGQGLQFLFEYFSETQRNKGNFPGRFSGRQFSNSRSEMNVSTLELGDSALYLCASSFAGIEQYFGPGTRLTVT.

In this sample, this clonotype turned up a few times. One end of the junction fails to match germline, which may point to a read error. CDR3 amino acids: CATSPTGGRSTGELFF. The CDR3 nucleotides read TGTGCCACCTCTCCCACGGGGGGCAGGAGCACCGGGGAGCTTTTTTTT. The chain employs TRBV24-1 and TRBJ2-2, with D possibly matching TRBD2 (7 bases). Germline V gives CDR1 KGHDR, CDR2 SFDVKD. This CDR3 is 16 amino acids long.

The CDR3 sequence: CASSASRADTEAFF. The CDR3 region has the DNA TGTGCCAGCTCAGCGTCCAGGGCTGACACTGAAGCTTTCTTT. The rearrangement links TRBV18 to TRBJ1-1; possible D gene TRBD1, 5 bases. The V and J ends lost 5 bases and 3 bases respectively, with 13 bases between them. CDR3 length: 14 residues. CDR1 and CDR2 from the germline V gene are KGHSH and LQKENI. The full variable domain, in which reference TRBV18 and TRBJ1-1 provide the parts outside the CDR3, is NAGVMQNPRHLVRRRGQEARLRCSPMKGHSHVYWYRQLPEEGLKFMVYLQKENIIDESGMPKERFSAEFPKEGPSILRIQQVVRGDSAAYFCASSASRADTEAFFGQGTRLTVV.

This chain connects TRBV5-1 to TRBJ2-7; tentatively, D is TRBD2 (6 bases). V shed 2 bases and J shed 3 bases, with 12 bases lying between them. Germline CDR1 reads SGHRS; CDR2 reads YFSETQ. This CDR3 has 14 residues. In DNA form, the CDR3 reads TGCGCCAGCAGCTTTTTGTACGGGGGCTACGAGCAGTACTTC. This translates into CASSFLYGGYEQYF.

This clonotype was recorded a few times. The rearrangement joins TRBV15 to TRBJ1-1, with D possibly TRBD1 on 5 matching bases. Trimming removed 5 bases from V and 6 bases from J, with 13 bases in between. The germline V gene has CDR1 LNHNV and CDR2 YYDKDF (reference sequence). This CDR3 contains 13 residues. The CDR3 DNA reads TGTGCCACCAGCCCCCGTAGGGGAGCTGAAGCTTTCTTT. This translates into CATSPRRGAEAFF.

This clonotype was counted between two and nine times. The genes are TRBV20-1 and TRBJ2-5; 11 nucleotides match TRBD1. Losses at the gene ends were 1 base for V and 2 bases for J; bases not matched to a gene: 3. The CDR3 covers 15 residues. CDR1 is DFQATT, CDR2 SNEGSKA, per germline (reference sequence). The CDR3 here is CSARGTGGLQETQYF. CDR3 nucleotide sequence: TGCAGTGCTAGAGGGACAGGGGGCTTACAAGAGACCCAGTACTTC.

This clonotype was found a few times. The V call is TRBV18, the J call TRBJ1-2; D unresolved. The CDR3 is 14 residues long. Between the trimmed V and J ends, which lost 3 bases and 1 base, there was a span of 9 bases. Germline loops: CDR1 KGHSH, CDR2 LQKENI. Here the CDR3 reads CASSPNRLNYGYTF. The CDR3 coding sequence is TGTGCCAGCTCACCTAACAGACTTAACTATGGCTACACCTTC. Full variable domain (remainder filled in from reference TRBV18 and TRBJ1-2): NAGVMQNPRHLVRRRGQEARLRCSPMKGHSHVYWYRQLPEEGLKFMVYLQKENIIDESGMPKERFSAEFPKEGPSILRIQQVVRGDSAAYFCASSPNRLNYGYTFGSGTRLTVV.

The chain combines TRBV18 with TRBJ2-7; possibly TRBD1 for D (6 bases). Trimming left V 7 bases short and J 1 base short, with 23 bases between. The germline CDR1 and CDR2 sequences are KGHSH and LQKENI. The length of the CDR3 is 17 residues. CDR3 residues: CASWLPPSRDTSYEQYF. Here the CDR3 DNA reads TGTGCCAGCTGGTTACCTCCCTCCCGGGACACTTCCTACGAGCAGTACTTC.

This chain uses TRBV29-1 with TRBJ2-1; 14 bases align to TRBD2. The length of the CDR3 is 17 residues. The germline V gene has CDR1 SQVTM and CDR2 ANQGSEA. V was clipped by 4 bases and J by 6 bases; unmatched bases: 11. The CDR3 loop is CSVVPGGTSGRGNEQFF. The CDR3 DNA reads TGCAGCGTTGTCCCTGGCGGGACTAGCGGGAGAGGCAATGAGCAGTTCTTC.

This clonotype has ten or more counts. The chain has TRBV7-2 and TRBJ2-7; D is perhaps TRBD1 or TRBD2 (5 bases each). Germline V gives CDR1 SGHTA, CDR2 FQGNSA. CDR3 length: 15 residues. V dropped 4 bases and J dropped 1 base, with 14 bases sitting between them. The CDR3 here is CASSSLRGASYEQYF. The DNA for the CDR3 is TGTGCCAGCAGCTCCCTGAGAGGGGCGTCCTACGAGCAGTACTTC. The entire variable domain, with the rest obtained from reference TRBV7-2 and TRBJ2-7, is as follows: GAGVSQSPSNKVTEKGKDVELRCDPISGHTALYWYRQSLGQGLEFLIYFQGNSAPDKSGLPSDRFSAERTGGSVSTLTIQRTQQEDSAVYLCASSSLRGASYEQYFGPGTRLTVT.

The chain employs TRBV7-9 and TRBJ2-7; TRBD2 might be the D (7 bases). The V end was cut by 7 bases, the J end by 3 bases, with 13 bases between. CDR3 size: 13 residues. Looked up from germline, CDR1 is SEHNR and CDR2 is FQNEAQ (reference sequence). The CDR3 protein is CASTGGGNYEQYF. In DNA, the CDR3 is TGTGCCAGCACGGGCGGGGGCAACTACGAGCAGTACTTC.

The gene calls are TRBV7-2 and TRBJ2-5; no reliable D call. The CDR3 is 14 residues long. Per germline, CDR1 SGHTA and CDR2 FQGNSA. V was cut by 6 bases and J by 5 bases, with 16 bases left in between. This chain's CDR3 is CASSYLLVGETQYF. CDR3 sequence (DNA): TGTGCCAGCAGTTACCTTCTAGTGGGGGAGACCCAGTACTTC.

This clonotype was seen only a few times. The chain links TRBV7-9 to TRBJ2-7, with D possibly being TRBD1 (6 bases). CDR3 length equals 13 residues. Trimming removed 4 bases from V and 3 bases from J, with 10 bases in between. The V gene's germline CDR1 is SEHNR and CDR2 FQNEAQ (reference sequence). CDR3 protein: CASSYGQFYEQYF. The CDR3 DNA follows: TGTGCCAGCAGCTACGGACAGTTCTACGAGCAGTACTTC. The full variable domain, its missing parts supplied by reference TRBV7-9 and TRBJ2-7, is DTGVSQNPRHKITKRGQNVTFRCDPISEHNRLYWYRQTLGQGPEFLTYFQNEAQLEKSRLLSDRFSAERPKGSFSTLEIQRTEQGDSAMYLCASSYGQFYEQYFGPGTRLTVT.

This clonotype was seen only a few times. The chain is built from TRBV9 and TRBJ2-7, with 9 bases fitting TRBD1. This CDR3 contains 14 residues. Trimming took 3 bases from V and 5 from J; bases not matched to a gene: 6. Germline CDR1 reads SGDLS; CDR2 reads YYNGEE. CDR3 bases: TGTGCCAGCAGCGCTGGACAGGGGCTCGACGAGCAGTACTTC. It specifies CASSAGQGLDEQYF.

This clonotype was counted only a few times. The CDR3 bases are TGTGCCAGCAGCTTTTCACCGGGACAGCAACTGTTTTTT. Translated, it gives CASSFSPGQQLFF. This chain connects TRBV7-2 to TRBJ1-4, with TRBD1 identical over 7 bases. V lost 3 bases and J lost 12; bases outside the gene matches: 7. The CDR3 contains 13 residues. Germline V gives CDR1 SGHTA, CDR2 FQGNSA.

The chain joins TRBV29-1 to TRBJ2-3; no firm D call. Deletions cut 4 bases from V and 2 bases from J, with 7 bases between. The CDR3 runs 12 residues. Germline-derived CDR1 and CDR2 are SQVTM and ANQGSEA. CDR3 residues: CSVAPDTDTQYF. CDR3 coding DNA: TGCAGCGTTGCCCCCGACACAGATACGCAGTATTTT.

This clonotype turned up a few times. The chain links TRBV5-1 to TRBJ1-2; D is unresolved. The CDR3 has 10 residues. Looked up from germline, CDR1 is SGHRS and CDR2 is YFSETQ. Deletions cut 6 bases from V and 12 bases from J, with 12 bases between. In DNA form, the CDR3 reads TGCGCCAGCATCTCCGGAGATCACACCTTC. It yields the protein CASISGDHTF. The complete variable domain, with remaining parts taken from reference TRBV5-1 and TRBJ1-2, reads KAGVTQTPRYLIKTRGQQVTLSCSPISGHRSVSWYQQTPGQGLQFLFEYFSETQRNKGNFPGRFSGRQFSNSRSEMNVSTLELGDSALYLCASISGDHTFGSGTRLTVV.

This clonotype was seen only a few times. The gene calls are TRBV9 and TRBJ2-7, with 7 bases identical to TRBD1. Germline loops: CDR1 SGDLS, CDR2 YYNGEE. This CDR3 is built from 16 residues. V shed 3 bases and J 0 bases; nucleotides not matched to a gene: 9. Here the CDR3 reads CASSAPPGQLSYEQYF. Here the CDR3 DNA reads TGTGCCAGCAGCGCCCCTCCGGGACAGCTCTCCTACGAGCAGTACTTC.

This clonotype was counted ten times or more. This chain uses TRBV7-9 with TRBJ2-2; D is possibly TRBD1 (5 bases). The ends were cut back, 2 bases at V and 2 bases at J, with 9 bases in the middle. The CDR3 runs 15 residues. Germline values: CDR1 SEHNR, CDR2 FQNEAQ (reference sequence). The CDR3 region is CASSLFQGNTGELFF. The CDR3 DNA follows: TGTGCCAGCAGCTTATTTCAGGGAAACACCGGGGAGCTGTTTTTT.

This clonotype turned up a few times. The chain carries TRBV20-1 and TRBJ2-7, with 11 bases fitting TRBD2. CDR3 length: 15 amino acids. In germline, CDR1 is DFQATT, CDR2 SNEGSKA (reference sequence). V was clipped by 0 bases and J by 3 bases; unmatched bases: 4. CDR3 protein: CSAREGLAENYEQYF. The CDR3 nucleotides are TGCAGTGCTAGAGAGGGACTAGCGGAAAACTACGAGCAGTACTTC.

This clonotype has just a few counts. V usage is TRBV20-1 and J usage is TRBJ2-3; D gene unclear. Trimming took 2 bases from V and 3 from J, leaving 6 bases between them. The CDR3 is 12 amino acids. Germline CDR1 and CDR2: DFQATT and SNEGSKA (reference sequence). The CDR3 nucleotides read TGCAGTGCTAGATTGGGGACAGATACGCAGTATTTT. Its protein is CSARLGTDTQYF.